This T cell receptor (beta chain) was documented in a study of T cells in Graves' hyperthyroidism and ophthalmopathy. For the study at large: Staff took peripheral blood when the initial diagnosis was made, before any treatment began.

Ophthalmopathy patients had Clinical Activity Score at least 3, NOSPECS grade at least 4, duration under 3 months. Investigators excluded patients with uncontrolled infection, other autoimmune disease, pregnancy or lactation. Findings of the study overall: Model predictions of ophthalmopathy came a median approximately 6 months before onset.

Authors of the study amplified TCR beta CDR3 regions from RNA transcripts. An initial round of RT-PCR targeting the TCR CDR3 relied on the HTBI primer set. TCRdb called the multiplex PCR reads again in MiXCR, with one record for every CDR3 protein. The sample has about 600,000 distinct CDR3 sequences; about 14% are singletons. A note on this clonotype: Antigen unknown.

The germline gives CDR1 SGHRS, CDR2 YFSETQ. The CDR3 has 12 amino acids. With 4 bases removed from V and 6 bases from J, the gap between germline ends came to 8 bases. V gene TRBV5-1 combines with J gene TRBJ2-1; D is uncertain. The receptor was isolated from a woman in her 50s with Graves' ophthalmopathy. Sequencing was done on a sample of blood. CDR3 sequence reads: CASSRVLNEQFF. CDR3 nucleotide sequence: TGCGCCAGCAGCAGGGTCCTCAATGAGCAGTTCTTC.